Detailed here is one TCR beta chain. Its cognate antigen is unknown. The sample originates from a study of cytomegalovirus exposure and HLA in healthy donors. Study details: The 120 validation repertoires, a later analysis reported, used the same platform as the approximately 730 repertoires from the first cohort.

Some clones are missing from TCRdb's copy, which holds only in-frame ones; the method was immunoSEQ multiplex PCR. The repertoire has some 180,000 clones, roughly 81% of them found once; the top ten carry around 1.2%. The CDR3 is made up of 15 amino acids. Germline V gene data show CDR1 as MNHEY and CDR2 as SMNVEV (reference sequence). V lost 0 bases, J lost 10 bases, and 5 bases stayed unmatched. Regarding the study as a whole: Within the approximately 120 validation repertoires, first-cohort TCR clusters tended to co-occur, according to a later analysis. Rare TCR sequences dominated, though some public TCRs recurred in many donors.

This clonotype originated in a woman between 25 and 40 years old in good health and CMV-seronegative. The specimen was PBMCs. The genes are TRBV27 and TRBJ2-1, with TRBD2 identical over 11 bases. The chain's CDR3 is CASSLSSGRAREQFF. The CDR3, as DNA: TGTGCCAGCAGTTTATCTAGCGGGAGGGCACGGGAGCAGTTCTTC.